Below are 14 T cell receptor beta chains sequenced from a single sample in a study of blood T cell repertoires in COVID-19. TCRdb keeps only in-frame clones here, not all; method: immunoSEQ multiplex PCR. The table includes around 130,000 clones, around 77% detected once. The sample comprised peripheral blood. All receptors derive from a human donor in a cohort sampled during active COVID-19.

The chain uses TRBV6-5 and TRBJ1-1; tentatively, D is TRBD1 (6 bases). The CDR3 is made up of 13 amino acids. V lost 7 bases, J lost 3 bases, and 12 bases lay in between. CDR1 and CDR2 (germline): MNHEY, SVGAGI. The CDR3 spells CASIPDRYTEAFF. CDR3 DNA: TGTGCCAGCATCCCGGACAGATACACTGAAGCTTTCTTT.

The chain has TRBV13 and TRBJ2-2; the D gene is possibly TRBD2 (6 bases). Germline-derived CDR1 and CDR2 are PRHDT and FYEKMQ (reference sequence). V was cut by 4 bases and J by 1 base, with 10 bases left in between. The CDR3 has 15 amino acids. CDR3 sequence reads: CASSSGLENTGELFF. The DNA of the CDR3 is TGTGCCAGCAGCTCGGGACTCGAGAACACCGGGGAGCTGTTTTTT.

The genes are TRBV7-8 and TRBJ1-1; 7 bases map to TRBD1. Germline V lookup: CDR1 SGHVS, CDR2 FQNEAQ. With 5 bases clipped from V and 0 bases from J, the junction kept 9 bases outside the gene matches. CDR3 length equals 16 residues. The DNA for the CDR3 is TGTGCCAGCAGCCTACGGGAGGGGGCGATGAACACTGAAGCTTTCTTT. This sequence encodes CASSLREGAMNTEAFF.

The sample holds a few counts of this clone. The chain uses TRBV19 and TRBJ1-6; 7 bases align to TRBD1. Germline V lookup: CDR1 LNHDA, CDR2 SQIVND (reference sequence). The CDR3 sequence is 17 residues long. V dropped 5 bases and J dropped 6; count of bases not matched to a gene: 13. The DNA for the CDR3 is TGTGCCAGTAGTCTGAGGCTTACCGGGACAGTTAATTCACCCCTCCACTTT. It yields the protein CASSLRLTGTVNSPLHF.

The rearrangement joins TRBV28 to TRBJ1-5; TRBD1 agrees at 8 bases. Germline values: CDR1 MDHEN, CDR2 SYDVKM. V shed 6 bases and J 3 bases; nucleotides not matched to a gene: 10. The CDR3 is 16 residues long. CDR3 sequence reads: CASRTQGVRSNQPQHF. In DNA, the CDR3 is TGTGCCAGCAGAACACAGGGGGTACGGTCCAATCAGCCCCAGCATTTT.

This CDR3 is CASSPGGGTGKSGAFF. The CDR3 DNA follows: TGTGCCAGCTCACCGGGTGGCGGGACAGGGAAGTCAGGAGCTTTCTTT. V is TRBV18 and J is TRBJ1-1, with 9 bases aligning to TRBD1. J lost 10 bases, V lost 3 bases, and 15 bases had no gene match. Germline CDR1 and CDR2: KGHSH and LQKENI. The CDR3 is made up of 16 amino acids.

The J gene is TRBJ1-5, the V gene TRBV6-2 or TRBV6-3, with TRBD1 as a possible D gene (6 bases). The germline gives CDR1 MNHEY, CDR2 SVGEGT. The length of the CDR3 is 16 residues. V was clipped by 0 bases and J by 2 bases, with 11 bases between them. Written as DNA, the CDR3 is TGTGCCAGCAGTTACTCGAGGGGGTCGGGCAATCAGCCCCAGCATTTT. This sequence encodes CASSYSRGSGNQPQHF.

The CDR3 sequence is CASIDSAYEQYF. Written as DNA, the CDR3 is TGCGCCAGCATCGACAGCGCCTACGAGCAGTACTTC. The V and J genes are TRBV5-1 and TRBJ2-7, with a possible D match to TRBD1 (5 bases). The CDR3 is made up of 12 amino acids. Trimming shortened V by 6 bases and J by 2 bases, and 9 bases separated the two germline ends. Germline CDR1 reads SGHRS; CDR2 reads YFSETQ.

J is TRBJ1-1 and V is TRBV5-1, with unresolved D. The germline V gene encodes CDR1 SGHRS and CDR2 YFSETQ. Trimming cost V 0 bases and J 1 base, with 10 bases left between them. CDR3 size: 15 residues. The CDR3 nucleotides are TGCGCCAGCAGCTTGGATTACACCCCGAACACTGAAGCTTTCTTT. Translation: CASSLDYTPNTEAFF.

V usage is TRBV2 and J usage is TRBJ2-2; D might be TRBD1 (5 bases). V was pared by 5 bases and J by 0 bases, with 10 bases between. Germline loops: CDR1 SNHLY, CDR2 FYNNEI. This CDR3 comprises 15 residues. The CDR3 region is CASSKTDANTGELFF. Written as DNA, the CDR3 is TGTGCCAGCAGTAAGACAGATGCGAACACCGGGGAGCTGTTTTTT.

The genes are TRBV4-1 and TRBJ2-7; tentatively, D is TRBD1 (6 bases). The CDR3 is 15 residues long. The V end was cut by 0 bases, the J end by 4 bases, with 13 bases between. CDR1 is MGHRA, CDR2 YSYEKL, per germline. CDR3 residues: CASSQEGATGYEQYF. The CDR3, as DNA: TGCGCCAGCAGCCAAGAGGGGGCTACGGGGTACGAGCAGTACTTC.

The V and J genes are TRBV2 and TRBJ2-2; the D is unclear. CDR3 size: 14 residues. Trimming removed 6 bases at V and 1 base at J, with 9 bases between. Germline values: CDR1 SNHLY, CDR2 FYNNEI. The DNA for the CDR3 is TGTGCCAGCAGACTCGATCGGAACACCGGGGAGCTGTTTTTT. Amino acid sequence: CASRLDRNTGELFF.

The J gene is TRBJ1-5, the V gene TRBV19, with D possibly being TRBD1 (6 bases). Germline lookup yields CDR1 LNHDA and CDR2 SQIVND (reference sequence). The CDR3 runs to 14 residues. The V end lost 4 bases, the J end lost 7 bases, and 14 bases lay between the germline ends. The DNA of the CDR3 is TGTGCCAGTAGTACTGGCGGGGGGCCCCAGCCCCAGCATTTT. This translates into CASSTGGGPQPQHF.

This clone has just a few counts. The same CDR3 also results from other DNA sequences found in this sample. The chain joins TRBV6-5 to TRBJ1-2; 7 bases line up with TRBD1. Germline CDR1 and CDR2: MNHEY and SVGAGI. The junction had 7 bases not matched to a gene; V was cut back by 2 bases and J by 4 bases. The CDR3 has 15 amino acids. The CDR3 loop reads CASSYNRGPGYGYTF. CDR3 DNA: TGTGCCAGCAGTTACAACAGGGGCCCCGGCTATGGCTACACCTTC.